A selection of T cell receptor beta chains follows, all from one sample in a study of blood T cell repertoires in COVID-19. Assay: immunoSEQ multiplex PCR; the TCRdb copy retains only in-frame clones and omits some. The sample has around 440,000 clones; about nine tenths are singletons. Sequencing used peripheral blood. Every receptor here comes from a woman in her forties or fifties with COVID-19, enrolled during active disease. Each CDR3 is given with its conserved first and last residue. The D gene is left open where the match is weak. Size tells how often a clone was seen (once, few, many) or the class of an expanded clone, and some rows leave it out.

- | TRBJ2-7 | - | TRBV7-7 | TGTGCCAGCAGCTTAGCGGCGGGCTACGAGCAGTACTTC | CASSLAAGYEQYF
TRBD1 | TRBJ1-1 | - | TRBV10-2 | TGCGCCAGCAGCGAGATTACACGGACAGGTTGGAGGAACACTGAAGCTTTCTTT | CASSEITRTGWRNTEAFF
- | TRBJ1-4 | - | TRBV4-1 | TGCGCCAGCAGCCATGGGCAGGGTAATGAAAAACTGTTTTTT | CASSHGQGNEKLFF
- | TRBJ2-3 | - | TRBV4-1 | TGCGCCAGCAGCCAAGTCACCTCGGGGGGCACCACAGATACGCAGTATTTT | CASSQVTSGGTTDTQYF
TRBD1 | TRBJ1-2 | - | TRBV18 | TGTGCCAGCTCACCAGGGACAGGGCATGGCTACACCTTC | CASSPGTGHGYTF
- | TRBJ1-2 | few | TRBV7-2 | TGTGCCAGCAGCGCCCAGACAGGAGAACGATATGGCTACACCTTC | CASSAQTGERYGYTF
TRBD2 | TRBJ2-7 | - | TRBV30 | TGTGCCTGGAGTCGCGCGGGGGGGAGTACCGAGCAGTACTTC | CAWSRAGGSTEQYF
- | TRBJ2-7 | - | TRBV28 | TGTGCCAGCAGTTCCCAGACAGGTACTTTGTACGAGCAGTACTTC | CASSSQTGTLYEQYF
TRBD1 | TRBJ1-3 | - | TRBV9 | TGTGCCAGCAGCGGCGGGCCGGGACAGGCGATAAATAGGGGGACTGGAAACACCATATATTTT | CASSGGPGQAINRGTGNTIYF
- | TRBJ1-4 | - | TRBV28 | TGTGCCAGCAGTTTTCGGCAGGTGGGCGAAAAACTGTTTTTT | CASSFRQVGEKLFF
TRBD1 | TRBJ2-7 | - | TRBV5-1 | TGCGCCAGCAGAACAGGGGACGGGTACGAGCAGTACTTC | CASRTGDGYEQYF
- | TRBJ1-5 | - | TRBV28 | TGTGCCAGCAGTTTATTAGGAGGGACCAATCAGCCCCAGCATTTT | CASSLLGGTNQPQHF
TRBD1 | TRBJ2-1 | - | TRBV7-7 | TGTGCCAGCAGCCGAGGGGGCAAGTACAATGAGCAGTTCTTC | CASSRGGKYNEQFF
- | TRBJ1-6 | - | TRBV19 | TGTGCCAGTAGTATGCGGGGGGCAGGAAATTCACCCCTCCACTTT | CASSMRGAGNSPLHF
TRBD1 | TRBJ2-7 | few | TRBV19 | TGTGCCAGTAGCAGGACCAGGGGGATAGGCGAGCAGTACTTC | CASSRTRGIGEQYF
- | TRBJ1-6 | - | TRBV2 | TGTGCCAGCAGTGACGGTCGAAGTTATAATTCACCCCTCCACTTT | CASSDGRSYNSPLHF
- | TRBJ1-6 | - | TRBV27 | TGTGCCAGCAGTTTCAGGGGAAATTCACCCCTCCACTTT | CASSFRGNSPLHF
TRBD1 | TRBJ1-2 | - | TRBV12-3/TRBV12-4 | TGTGCCAGCAGCCAGGGGGAAAGCTATGGCTACACCTTC | CASSQGESYGYTF
- | TRBJ1-2 | - | TRBV7-9 | TGTGCCAGCAGCTTCGGAGACAGTAGGAACTATGGCTACACCTTC | CASSFGDSRNYGYTF
TRBD2 | TRBJ2-7 | - | TRBV5-6 | TGTGCCAGCAGCCAAGGACGCAGCGGGATCGAGCAGTACTTC | CASSQGRSGIEQYF
- | TRBJ2-1 | - | TRBV7-8 | TGTGCCAGCAGCTTAGACCTATTGAGGTACAATGAGCAGTTCTTC | CASSLDLLRYNEQFF
TRBD1 | TRBJ1-6 | - | TRBV5-4 | TGTGCCACGCAGAGGGACACAGGGGGGAACTCACCCCTCCACTTT | CATQRDTGGNSPLHF
- | TRBJ1-1 | - | TRBV5-1 | TGCGCCAGCAGTTCCGGGGGTCGAACTGAAGCTTTCTTT | CASSSGGRTEAFF
- | TRBJ2-3 | once | TRBV5-4 | TGTGCCAGCAGCCCTGATGCGGGGTGGCCCACAGATACGCAGTATTTT | CASSPDAGWPTDTQYF
TRBD1 | TRBJ1-4 | - | TRBV9 | TGTGCCAGCAGCGTGTCCCCGACAGGGGGCAGTGGAGAAAAACTGTTTTTT | CASSVSPTGGSGEKLFF
- | TRBJ1-2 | - | TRBV7-9 | TGTGCCAGCAGCTCCGGGAACTCCAACTATGGCTACACCTTC | CASSSGNSNYGYTF
- | TRBJ1-1 | - | TRBV28 | TGTGCCAGCAGTTTATCCCTCACTGAAGCTTTCTTT | CASSLSLTEAFF
TRBD1 | TRBJ1-1 | - | TRBV27 | TGTGCCAGCAACCCTAGGTTGGGCAGCTCACCGCAGGGGGACACTGAAGCTTTCTTT | CASNPRLGSSPQGDTEAFF
- | TRBJ1-2 | - | TRBV12-3/TRBV12-4 | TGTGCCAGCAGTTTAAATCAGGGTACCGGCTACACCTTC | CASSLNQGTGYTF
- | TRBJ2-1 | once | TRBV6-1 | TGTGCCAGCAGTGAAGTCTTTGGGGAGAATGAGCAGTTCTTC | CASSEVFGENEQFF
- | TRBJ2-5 | - | TRBV3-1/TRBV3-2 | TGTGCCAGCAGCCAAGATAAGGAGGTCCGAGGGACCCAGTACTTC | CASSQDKEVRGTQYF
- | TRBJ1-2 | - | TRBV6-5 | TGTGCCAGCAGCCGCCGGGGGGACTATGGCTACACCTTC | CASSRRGDYGYTF
TRBD1 | TRBJ2-7 | - | TRBV11-2 | TGTGCCAGCAGCTTAGCGGGGACAGGGATCTACGAGCAGTACTTC | CASSLAGTGIYEQYF
- | TRBJ1-1 | once | TRBV6-5 | TGTGCCAGCAGTTACTATGCGGGGACTGAAGCTTTCTTT | CASSYYAGTEAFF
TRBD1 | TRBJ1-6 | - | TRBV5-1 | TGCGCCAGCAGCGCCGAAACAGGGGGCAATAGGGATTCACCCCTCCACTTT | CASSAETGGNRDSPLHF
- | TRBJ1-3 | - | TRBV4-1 | TGCGCCAGCAGCGGCCAAAAGGGGGGAAACACCATATATTTT | CASSGQKGGNTIYF
- | TRBJ2-7 | - | TRBV19 | TGTGCCAGTAGTACCTCGACAGACTCCTACGAGCAGTACTTC | CASSTSTDSYEQYF
- | TRBJ1-2 | few | TRBV6-5 | TGTGCCAGCAGCCTCGAGACAGGAGCTAACTATGGCTACACCTTC | CASSLETGANYGYTF
- | TRBJ2-7 | - | TRBV5-4 | TGTGCCAGCAGCTTGGGGCAGGGCAGGTACGAGCAGTACTTC | CASSLGQGRYEQYF
TRBD1 | TRBJ1-6 | - | TRBV7-2 | TGTGCCAGCAGCTCCTGGGCAGGGGGCAATTCACCCCTCCACTTT | CASSSWAGGNSPLHF
- | TRBJ2-7 | - | TRBV27 | TGTGCCAGCAGTTTACACCGGGTCCCCTCCTACGAGCAGTACTTC | CASSLHRVPSYEQYF
TRBD2 | TRBJ2-5 | - | TRBV20-1 | TGCAGTGCTAGTTACACCGGGACTAGGAAAGAGACCCAGTACTTC | CSASYTGTRKETQYF
- | TRBJ2-7 | - | TRBV28 | TGTGCCAGCAGTCCCGTAGCGGTTACCACCTACGAGCAGTACTTC | CASSPVAVTTYEQYF
TRBD2 | TRBJ2-3 | - | TRBV7-9 | TGTGCCAGCAGCTTAGGACTAGCTCCAGATACGCAGTATTTT | CASSLGLAPDTQYF
- | TRBJ1-2 | - | TRBV28 | TGTGCCAGCAGCCCGGCTGGGCCCAACTATGGCTACACCTTC | CASSPAGPNYGYTF
- | TRBJ2-3 | - | TRBV10-3 | TGTGCCATCACCGAAGGACTGCAAGATACGCAGTATTTT | CAITEGLQDTQYF
- | TRBJ1-6 | - | TRBV5-5 | TGTGCCAGCAGCTTGAGAAGTGATCTGAGCTCCTATAATTCACCCCTCCACTTT | CASSLRSDLSSYNSPLHF
TRBD1 | TRBJ1-4 | - | TRBV6-2/TRBV6-3 | TGTGCCAGCAGTACAGGGCGACAGGGGACAAATGAAAAACTGTTTTTT | CASSTGRQGTNEKLFF
TRBD2 | TRBJ2-3 | - | TRBV7-2 | TGTGCCAGCAGCCCTCAATCCGGGGGGACTAGCACAGATACGCAGTATTTT | CASSPQSGGTSTDTQYF
- | TRBJ1-5 | - | TRBV6-6 | TGTGCCAGCAGTTACTCGAACTCGGGTCAGCCCCAGCATTTT | CASSYSNSGQPQHF
TRBD1 | TRBJ1-5 | - | TRBV27 | TGTGCCAGCAGCCAGGGGGCGGAACAGCCCCAGCATTTT | CASSQGAEQPQHF